The source of this TCR beta chain is a study of T cells in Graves' hyperthyroidism and ophthalmopathy. CDR3 length equals 13 residues. After removal of 5 bases from V and 7 bases from J, the junction contained 7 bases not matched to a gene. Germline-derived CDR1 and CDR2 are DFQATT and SNEGSKA (reference sequence). This clonotype was recorded at least ten times. Among the patients, aged 18 to 65, hyperthyroidism was newly diagnosed and had lasted under 2 months. Uncontrolled infection, other autoimmune disease, pregnancy or lactation excluded patients. There were TCR beta CDR3 regions amplified from RNA transcripts. RT-PCR in the first round (using the HTBI primer set) targeted the TCR CDR3. TCRdb reprocessed the multiplex PCR reads with MiXCR, giving one entry per CDR3 protein. The sample shows 95,000 to 110,000 distinct CDR3 sequences, approximately 48% of them seen only once.

This receptor was identified in a middle-aged man with Graves' hyperthyroidism. This rearrangement joins TRBV20-1 to TRBJ1-4; 7 nucleotides align to TRBD1. Material for sequencing was blood. CDR3 sequence reads: CSAQTDRSEKLFF. CDR3 DNA sequence: TGCAGTGCTCAAACGGACAGGAGTGAAAAACTGTTTTTT.